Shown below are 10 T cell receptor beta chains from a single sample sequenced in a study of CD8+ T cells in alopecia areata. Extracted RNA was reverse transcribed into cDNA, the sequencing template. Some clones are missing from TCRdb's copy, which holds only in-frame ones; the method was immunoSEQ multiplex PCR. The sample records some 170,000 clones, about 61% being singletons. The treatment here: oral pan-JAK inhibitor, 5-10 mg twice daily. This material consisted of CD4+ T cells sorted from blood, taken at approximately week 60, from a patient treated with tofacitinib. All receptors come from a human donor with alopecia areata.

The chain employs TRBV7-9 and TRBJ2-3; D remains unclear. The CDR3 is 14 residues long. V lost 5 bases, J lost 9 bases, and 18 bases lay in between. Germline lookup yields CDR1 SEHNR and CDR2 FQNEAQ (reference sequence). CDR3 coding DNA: TGTGCCAGCAGCCCTCCCCCTGACGGTTTCACGCAGTATTTT. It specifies CASSPPPDGFTQYF.

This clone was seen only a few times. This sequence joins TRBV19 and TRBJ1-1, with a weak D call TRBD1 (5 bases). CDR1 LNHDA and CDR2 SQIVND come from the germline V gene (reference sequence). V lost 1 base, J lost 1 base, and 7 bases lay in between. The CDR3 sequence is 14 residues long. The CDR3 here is CASSIGGTNTEAFF. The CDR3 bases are TGTGCCAGTAGTATAGGGGGCACGAACACTGAAGCTTTCTTT.

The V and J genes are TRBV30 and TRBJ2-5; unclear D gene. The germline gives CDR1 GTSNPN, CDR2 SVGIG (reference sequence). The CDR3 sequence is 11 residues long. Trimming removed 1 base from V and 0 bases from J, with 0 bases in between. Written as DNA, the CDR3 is TGTGCCTGGAGTGACCAAGAGACCCAGTACTTC. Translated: CAWSDQETQYF. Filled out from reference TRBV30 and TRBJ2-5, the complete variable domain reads SQTIHQWPATLVQPVGSPLSLECTVEGTSNPNLYWYRQAAGRGLQLLFYSVGIGQISSEVPQNLSASRPQDRQFILSSKKLLLSDSGFYLCAWSDQETQYFGPGTRLLVL.

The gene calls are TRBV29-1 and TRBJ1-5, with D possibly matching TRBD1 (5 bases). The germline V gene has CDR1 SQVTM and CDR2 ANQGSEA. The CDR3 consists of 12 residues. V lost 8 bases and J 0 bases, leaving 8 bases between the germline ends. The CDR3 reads CSPDSSNQPQHF. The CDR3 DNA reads TGCAGCCCTGACAGTAGCAATCAGCCCCAGCATTTT.

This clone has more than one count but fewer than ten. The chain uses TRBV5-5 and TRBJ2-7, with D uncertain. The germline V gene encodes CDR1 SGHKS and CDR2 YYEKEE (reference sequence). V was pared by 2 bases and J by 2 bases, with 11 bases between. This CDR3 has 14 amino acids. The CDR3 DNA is TGTGCCAGCAGCTTAAGGACCATCACCTACGAGCAGTACTTC. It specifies CASSLRTITYEQYF.

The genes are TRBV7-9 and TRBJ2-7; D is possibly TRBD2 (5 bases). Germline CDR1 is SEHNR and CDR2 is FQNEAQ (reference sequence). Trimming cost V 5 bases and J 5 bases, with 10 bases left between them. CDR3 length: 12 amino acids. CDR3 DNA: TGTGCCAGCAGCGCAGCGGCTAACGAGCAGTACTTC. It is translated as CASSAAANEQYF.

CDR3 coding DNA: TGCAGCGTTGTTCGGGATGGGTACGAGCAGTACTTC. Its protein product is CSVVRDGYEQYF. The chain is built from TRBV29-1 and TRBJ2-5; D possibly corresponds to TRBD2 (5 bases). With the DNA end fitting TRBJ2-7 better, the J assignment may be wrong. CDR1 SQVTM and CDR2 ANQGSEA come from the germline V gene. CDR3 length: 12 residues.

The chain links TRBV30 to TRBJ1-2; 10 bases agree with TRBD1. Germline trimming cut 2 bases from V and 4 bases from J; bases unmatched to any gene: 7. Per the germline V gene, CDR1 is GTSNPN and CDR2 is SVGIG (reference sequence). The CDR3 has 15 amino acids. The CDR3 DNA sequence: TGTGCCTGGAGTATGACAGGGGGCCTTCTCTATGGCTACACCTTC. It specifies CAWSMTGGLLYGYTF.

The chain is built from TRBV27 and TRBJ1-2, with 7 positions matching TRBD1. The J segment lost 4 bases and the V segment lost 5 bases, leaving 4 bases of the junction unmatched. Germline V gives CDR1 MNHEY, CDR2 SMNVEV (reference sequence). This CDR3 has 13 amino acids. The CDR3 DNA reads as TGTGCCAGCAGTACTGACAGGGCCTATGGCTACACCTTC. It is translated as CASSTDRAYGYTF.

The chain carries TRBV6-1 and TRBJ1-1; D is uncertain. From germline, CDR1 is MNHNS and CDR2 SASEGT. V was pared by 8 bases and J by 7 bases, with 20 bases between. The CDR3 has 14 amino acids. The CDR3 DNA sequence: TGTGCCAGCTCAAAAGAGGGTACCAGGCGTGAAGCTTTCTTT. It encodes CASSKEGTRREAFF.